The T cell receptor (beta chain) under discussion was sequenced for a study of T cells after yellow fever vaccination. Study-level points and caveats: Most primary-vaccination clones reappeared after the booster (just under 98% CD4, approximately 88% CD8). Clonotypes shared by both compartments, CD4 and CD8, made up a small share.

TCRdb called the 5' RACE reads again in MiXCR, with one record for every CDR3 protein. The sample holds about 320,000 distinct CDR3 sequences; around 7% are singletons and the top ten take roughly a sixth. Trimming stripped 0 bases from V and 3 bases from J, with 12 bases between. CDR1 is SGDLS, CDR2 YYNGEE, per germline. The CDR3 covers 15 residues. This clonotype has a handful of counts. The target antigen is unknown. Sequencing was performed on PBMCs, taken approximately 40 days after the first yellow fever vaccination. This sequence was found in a man between 18 and 35 years old who received the YFV17D yellow fever vaccine. The J gene is TRBJ1-1, the V gene TRBV9; TRBD1 is a possible D gene (5 bases). The CDR3, as DNA: TGTGCCAGCAGCGTAGGGGGAGGGGAGTACACTGAAGCTTTCTTT. Translation gives CASSVGGGEYTEAFF. Full variable domain (rest looked up from reference TRBV9 and TRBJ1-1): DSGVTQTPKHLITATGQRVTLRCSPRSGDLSVYWYQQSLDQGLQFLIQYYNGEERAKGNILERFSAQQFPDLHSELNLSSLELGDSALYFCASSVGGGEYTEAFFGQGTRLTVV.